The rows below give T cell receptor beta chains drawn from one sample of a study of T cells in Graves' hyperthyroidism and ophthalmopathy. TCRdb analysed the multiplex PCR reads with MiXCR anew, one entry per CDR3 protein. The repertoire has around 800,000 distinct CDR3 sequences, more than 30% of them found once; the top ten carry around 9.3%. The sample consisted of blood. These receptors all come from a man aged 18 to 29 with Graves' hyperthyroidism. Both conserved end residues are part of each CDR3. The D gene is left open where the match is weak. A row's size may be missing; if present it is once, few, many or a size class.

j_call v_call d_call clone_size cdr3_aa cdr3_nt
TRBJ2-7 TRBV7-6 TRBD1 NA CASSHGQGGDEQYF TGCGCCAGCAGCCATGGACAGGGCGGGGACGAGCAGTACTTC
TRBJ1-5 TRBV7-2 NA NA CASSLDITAPSNQPQHF TGTGCCAGCAGCTTAGACATAACAGCTCCTAGCAATCAGCCCCAGCATTTT
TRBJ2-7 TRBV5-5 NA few CASTENTNSNEQYF TGTGCCAGCACCGAAAATACCAACTCAAACGAGCAGTACTTC
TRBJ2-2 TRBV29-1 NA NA CSADPSYTGELFF TGCAGCGCTGACCCTTCCTACACCGGGGAGCTGTTTTTT
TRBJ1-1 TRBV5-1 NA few CASSLDARANTEAFF TGCGCCAGCAGCTTGGACGCCAGGGCCAACACTGAAGCTTTCTTT
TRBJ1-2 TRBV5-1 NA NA CASSLNSWNNYGYTF TGCGCCAGCAGCTTAAACAGCTGGAATAACTATGGCTACACCTTC
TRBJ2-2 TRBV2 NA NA CASSERTVAITGELFF TGTGCCAGCAGTGAACGGACAGTAGCGATAACCGGGGAGCTGTTTTTT
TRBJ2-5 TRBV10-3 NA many CATRDQETQYF TGTGCCACCCGAGACCAAGAGACCCAGTACTTC
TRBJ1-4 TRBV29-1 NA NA CSVLGQGDEKLFF TGCAGCGTCCTCGGGCAGGGAGACGAAAAACTGTTTTTT
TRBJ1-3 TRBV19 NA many CASSISWSGNTIYF TGTGCCAGTAGTATATCGTGGTCTGGAAACACCATATATTTT
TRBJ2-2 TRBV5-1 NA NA CASSLLSGLSAGELFF TGCGCCAGCAGCTTGTTATCTGGGCTGAGCGCCGGGGAGCTGTTTTTT
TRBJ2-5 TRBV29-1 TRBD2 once CSVEVLPDLAATETQYF TGCAGCGTTGAAGTCTTGCCGGACCTAGCGGCAACAGAGACCCAGTACTTC
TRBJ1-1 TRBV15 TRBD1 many CATGGQGTMNTEAFF TGTGCCACCGGCGGACAGGGCACCATGAACACTGAAGCTTTCTTT
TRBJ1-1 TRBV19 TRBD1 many CATRGQGATEAFF TGTGCCACCCGAGGACAGGGCGCCACTGAAGCTTTCTTT
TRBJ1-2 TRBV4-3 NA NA CASSQDPRAPGYTF TGCGCCAGCAGCCAAGATCCCAGGGCGCCTGGCTACACCTTC
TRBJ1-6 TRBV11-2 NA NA CASSQDIGSPNSPLHF TGCGCCAGCAGCCAAGATATCGGATCCCCGAATTCACCCCTCCACTTT
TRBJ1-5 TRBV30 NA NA CAWGDGFNQPQHF TGTGCCTGGGGGGACGGATTCAATCAGCCCCAGCATTTT
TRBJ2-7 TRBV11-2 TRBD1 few CASSATGVGSYEQYF TGTGCCAGCAGCGCGACAGGGGTTGGCTCGTACGAGCAGTACTTC
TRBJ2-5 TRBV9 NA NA CASSVKGYQETQYF TGTGCCAGCAGCGTGAAGGGGTACCAAGAGACCCAGTACTTC
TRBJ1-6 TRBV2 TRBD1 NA CASRGQGATGNSPLHF TGTGCCAGCAGGGGACAGGGAGCCACGGGGAATTCACCCCTCCACTTT
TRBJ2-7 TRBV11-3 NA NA CASSLGGRNYEQYF TGTGCCAGCAGCTTAGGGGGACGGAACTACGAGCAGTACTTC
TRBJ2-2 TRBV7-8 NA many CASSFGVGGELFF TGTGCCAGCAGCTTCGGGGTCGGCGGGGAGCTGTTTTTT
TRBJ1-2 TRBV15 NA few CATSSEGANTF TGTGCCACCAGCAGCGAAGGGGCAAACACCTTC
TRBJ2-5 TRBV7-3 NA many CASSLTGTETQYF TGTGCCAGCAGCTTAACAGGGACAGAGACCCAGTACTTC
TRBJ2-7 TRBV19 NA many CASRGGRFYEQYF TGTGCCAGTAGGGGCGGACGGTTCTACGAGCAGTACTTC
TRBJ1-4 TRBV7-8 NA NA CANSFQYEAREKLFF TGTGCCAACAGCTTTCAGTATGAGGCAAGGGAAAAACTGTTTTTT
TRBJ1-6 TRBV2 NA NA CASSGQDRYSNQPLHF TGTGCCAGCAGTGGACAGGACCGATATAGCAATCAGCCCCTCCACTTT